A single sample is the source of the 23 T cell receptor beta chains below, sequenced in a study of CD8 T cells in Susac syndrome. Random hexamers were used to reverse transcribe roughly 0.5 to 1 ug of RNA. TCRdb independently ran MiXCR on the immunoSEQ multiplex PCR reads; one entry per CDR3 protein. The sample yields more than 200,000 distinct CDR3 sequences, about 94% seen once. The sample was CD8+ T cells from PBMCs. Source of these receptors: a human donor with multiple sclerosis.

The chain carries TRBV13 and TRBJ2-2; 7 nucleotides match TRBD1. The junction had 0 bases not matched to a gene; V was cut back by 3 bases and J by 5 bases. The CDR3 runs 13 residues. The germline CDR1 and CDR2 sequences are PRHDT and FYEKMQ (reference sequence). CDR3: CASSFRGTGELFF. In nucleotides, the CDR3 is TGTGCCAGCAGCTTCAGGGGGACCGGGGAGCTGTTTTTT.

The V gene is TRBV5-4, the J gene TRBJ1-2, with D perhaps matching TRBD1 (5 bases). V lost 0 bases and J lost 4, with 10 bases in between. Germline assignment: CDR1 SGHNT and CDR2 YYREEE (reference sequence). This CDR3 region has 14 residues. CDR3 protein: CASSLVGTFYGYTF. As DNA, the CDR3 is TGTGCCAGCAGCTTGGTTGGGACGTTCTATGGCTACACCTTC.

J is TRBJ2-2 and V is TRBV27; possible D gene TRBD2, 6 bases. The CDR3 sequence is 16 residues long. V lost 0 bases, J lost 4 bases, and 12 bases lay in between. Germline loops: CDR1 MNHEY, CDR2 SMNVEV (reference sequence). Here the CDR3 reads CASSLSPGVGTGELFF. CDR3 bases: TGTGCCAGCAGTTTATCCCCGGGGGTCGGCACCGGGGAGCTGTTTTTT.

The chain recombines TRBV20-1 with TRBJ2-1; unclear D gene. Germline loops: CDR1 DFQATT, CDR2 SNEGSKA (reference sequence). This CDR3 has 13 amino acids. The V end lost 6 bases, the J end lost 6 bases, and 15 bases lay between the germline ends. CDR3 sequence: CSARRVDGNEQFF. The CDR3 nucleotides are TGCAGTGCCCGCCGCGTCGACGGCAATGAGCAGTTCTTC.

The rearrangement links TRBV6-1 to TRBJ2-5; D is perhaps TRBD2 (7 bases). V gave up 11 bases and J gave up 1 base, with 20 bases separating them. The V gene's germline CDR1 is MNHNS and CDR2 SASEGT. This CDR3 contains 15 residues. CDR3 in amino acids: CAGGGPQQLQETQYF. CDR3 in DNA: TGTGCCGGGGGGGGGCCTCAACAACTCCAAGAGACCCAGTACTTC.

The chain couples TRBV5-4 to TRBJ1-2; TRBD1 is a possible D gene (5 bases). In germline, CDR1 is SGHNT, CDR2 YYREEE (reference sequence). CDR3 size: 14 residues. Trimming took off 4 bases at V and 1 base at J, with 11 bases between the two ends. CDR3 DNA: TGTGCCAGCAGCGCCGGGACGGTTAACTATGGCTACACCTTC. Translating it yields CASSAGTVNYGYTF.

The V call is TRBV11-2, the J call TRBJ2-2; weak D call: TRBD2 (6 bases). The germline V and J ends were trimmed by 5 bases and 4 bases, with 14 bases remaining between them. Germline CDR1 reads SGHAT; CDR2 reads FQNNGV. The CDR3 consists of 15 residues. CDR3 DNA sequence: TGTGCCAGCAGCACCCGGGACTTACTCACCGGGGAGCTGTTTTTT. It translates to CASSTRDLLTGELFF. Full variable domain (missing parts from reference TRBV11-2 and TRBJ2-2): EAGVAQSPRYKIIEKRQSVAFWCNPISGHATLYWYQQILGQGPKLLIQFQNNGVVDDSQLPKDRFSAERLKGVDSTLKIQPAKLEDSAVYLCASSTRDLLTGELFFGEGSRLTVL.

The chain carries TRBV11-2 and TRBJ2-6; no clear D gene. Germline CDR1 SGHAT, CDR2 FQNNGV. This CDR3 has 15 amino acids. Between the trimmed V and J ends, which lost 2 bases and 2 bases, there was a span of 7 bases. The CDR3 DNA reads as TGTGCCAGCAGCTTAATCAGCGCTGGGGCCAACGTCCTGACTTTC. It is translated as CASSLISAGANVLTF.

This clonotype was found once. The chain has TRBV2 and TRBJ2-3; 9 positions match TRBD2. The CDR3 loop spans 20 amino acids. V shed 6 bases and J 0 bases; nucleotides not matched to a gene: 19. Germline V gene lookup returns CDR1 SNHLY and CDR2 FYNNEI. Here the CDR3 reads CASSVAEGSGGYPSTDTQYF. In DNA form, the CDR3 reads TGTGCCAGCAGCGTAGCGGAAGGTAGCGGGGGATATCCTAGCACAGATACGCAGTATTTT.

J is TRBJ1-1 and V is TRBV15; TRBD1 is a possible D gene (5 bases). The CDR3 totals 15 residues. CDR1 is LNHNV, CDR2 YYDKDF, per germline (reference sequence). Deletions cut 0 bases from V and 4 bases from J, with 12 bases between. The CDR3 protein is CATSRDKGMFTEAFF. CDR3 coding DNA: TGTGCCACCAGCAGAGATAAGGGGATGTTCACTGAAGCTTTCTTT.

DNA of the CDR3: TGTGCCAGCAGCTCCCCATGGGTCCCGAACTCCTACGAGCAGTACTTC. This sequence encodes CASSSPWVPNSYEQYF. The chain carries TRBV11-1 and TRBJ2-7, with D uncertain. V lost 4 bases and J 0 bases, leaving 16 bases between the germline ends. The CDR3 has 16 amino acids. The germline CDR1 and CDR2 sequences are SGHAT and FQDESV (reference sequence).

The chain recombines TRBV12-3 or TRBV12-4 with TRBJ1-5; D possibly corresponds to TRBD1 (6 bases). The CDR3 sequence is 16 residues long. The ends were cut back, 1 base at V and 5 bases at J, with 15 bases in the middle. The CDR3 DNA is TGTGCCAGCAGTTTAGTCAGCAGGGGCGGGGATCAGCCCCAGCATTTT. Protein: CASSLVSRGGDQPQHF.

The chain carries TRBV2 and TRBJ1-2; D gene uncertain. V was pared by 6 bases and J by 9 bases, with 8 bases between. Germline lookup yields CDR1 SNHLY and CDR2 FYNNEI. The CDR3 loop spans 10 amino acids. The CDR3 coding sequence is TGTGCCAGCAGGGGCCGGAGCTACACCTTC. Protein sequence: CASRGRSYTF.

The V call is TRBV19, the J call TRBJ2-3; perhaps D is TRBD1 or TRBD2 (5 bases each). V gave up 0 bases and J gave up 4 bases, with 8 bases separating them. The germline CDR1 and CDR2 sequences are LNHDA and SQIVND (reference sequence). This CDR3 has 14 residues. The DNA for the CDR3 is TGTGCCAGTAGTATAGATCTGGGGGCAGATACGCAGTATTTT. Translation: CASSIDLGADTQYF.

This sequence joins TRBV6-2 or TRBV6-3 and TRBJ1-1; a weak D match, TRBD1 (5 bases). This CDR3 has 13 amino acids. The germline V gene has CDR1 MNHEY and CDR2 SVGEGT. Deletions cut 4 bases from V and 1 base from J, with 7 bases between. DNA of the CDR3: TGTGCCAGCAGTTCGACAGCGAACACTGAAGCTTTCTTT. It yields the protein CASSSTANTEAFF.

In this sample, this clonotype turned up once. The chain uses TRBV5-6 and TRBJ2-5; 8 bases map to TRBD1. V gave up 0 bases and J gave up 2 bases; unmatched junction bases: 3. Per the germline V gene, CDR1 is SGHDT and CDR2 is YYEEEE. CDR3 length: 15 amino acids. Here the CDR3 DNA reads TGTGCCAGCAGCTTGGGGACAGGGAGGCAAGAGACCCAGTACTTC. This sequence encodes CASSLGTGRQETQYF.

V gene TRBV19 combines with J gene TRBJ1-2, with D possibly being TRBD1 (6 bases). The ends were cut back, 10 bases at V and 5 bases at J, with 26 bases in the middle. CDR1 is LNHDA and CDR2 is SQIVND in the germline V gene (reference sequence). The CDR3 runs to 16 residues. Here the CDR3 reads CATLLAHREKPYGYTF. CDR3 DNA: TGTGCCACTTTGCTGGCCCACAGGGAGAAACCGTATGGCTACACCTTC.

V is TRBV15 and J is TRBJ1-1; 7 bases agree with TRBD1. V lost 1 base to trimming and J lost 1 base; unmatched junction nucleotides: 6. CDR3 size: 16 residues. The germline V gene encodes CDR1 LNHNV and CDR2 YYDKDF (reference sequence). This CDR3 is CATSRGTQGTNTEAFF. The CDR3 DNA sequence: TGTGCCACCAGCAGAGGTACACAGGGGACGAACACTGAAGCTTTCTTT.

The rearrangement uses TRBV24-1 and TRBJ2-1, with TRBD1 identical over 10 bases. CDR3 length: 18 amino acids. Germline V lookup: CDR1 KGHDR, CDR2 SFDVKD. The trim removed 3 bases at V and 9 bases at J, leaving 16 bases unmatched. The CDR3 here is CATSDPSAGTGDASEQFF. The CDR3 coding sequence is TGTGCCACCAGTGATCCTTCCGCCGGGACAGGGGATGCGAGTGAGCAGTTCTTC.

The genes are TRBV11-3 and TRBJ2-5, with a weak D call TRBD1 (5 bases). The germline gives CDR1 SGHNT, CDR2 YENEEA. V lost 5 bases, J lost 1 base, and 14 bases lay in between. The CDR3 sequence is 15 residues long. This CDR3 is CASSDRTPGQETQYF. The CDR3 DNA reads TGTGCCAGCAGCGATCGGACACCGGGCCAAGAGACCCAGTACTTC.

This chain joins TRBV7-9 and TRBJ1-1; the D is unclear. CDR1 SEHNR and CDR2 FQNEAQ come from the germline V gene (reference sequence). Deletions cut 5 bases from V and 5 bases from J, with 24 bases between. CDR3 length: 17 amino acids. The CDR3 region is CASSPAPTPSLGTEAFF. CDR3 bases: TGTGCCAGCAGCCCGGCCCCCACCCCATCCCTGGGGACTGAAGCTTTCTTT.

The rearrangement links TRBV6-1 to TRBJ2-1, with a possible D match to TRBD2 (6 bases). Trimming cost V 5 bases and J 2 bases, with 13 bases left between them. Germline-derived CDR1 and CDR2 are MNHNS and SASEGT. This CDR3 region has 15 residues. The CDR3 nucleotides are TGTGCCAGCAGTAAGGGAGCGGGCCCCTACAATGAGCAGTTCTTC. It translates to CASSKGAGPYNEQFF.

The chain joins TRBV24-1 to TRBJ2-2, with D unclear. CDR1 is KGHDR and CDR2 is SFDVKD in the germline V gene. Trimming stripped 4 bases from V and 0 bases from J, with 2 bases between. This CDR3 has 13 amino acids. The CDR3 sequence is CATSETNTGELFF. The CDR3 DNA sequence: TGTGCCACCAGTGAGACGAACACCGGGGAGCTGTTTTTT.